This is a list of T cell receptor beta chains from one sample in a study of graft-versus-host responses after intestinal transplantation. Assay used: immunoSEQ multiplex PCR; TCRdb lists only in-frame clones, some missing. The table has fewer than 120,000 clones, just under 95% seen once. These receptors lack a known antigen. This sample comprised unstimulated CD8+ T cells sorted from spleen or lymph node cells, obtained before intestinal transplant. The source of these receptors is a human donor who received an intestinal transplant. The CDR3 runs from the conserved cysteine through the conserved F or W. Each record gives: V gene, clone size, D gene, J gene, CDR3 DNA, CDR3 protein. The D gene is left open where the match is weak. Expanded clones are given a class, and other clones once, few, many or no size at all.

>TRBV7-9|.|.|TRBJ1-4
TGTGCCAGCAGCTCCGTCCGACAGGTCGGAGAGGAAAAACTGTTTTTT
CASSSVRQVGEEKLFF
>TRBV4-1|.|TRBD2|TRBJ2-2
TGCGCCAGCAGCCAAGATAGCGCGGGAGAGATCGGGGAGCTGTTTTTT
CASSQDSAGEIGELFF
>TRBV9|.|.|TRBJ2-3
TGTGCCAGCAGCGTAGGGGACACAGATACGCAGTATTTT
CASSVGDTDTQYF
>TRBV19|.|TRBD1|TRBJ1-1
TGTGCCAGTACCCCCGGACAGGGTTTGGCTGAAGCTTTCTTT
CASTPGQGLAEAFF
>TRBV2|.|.|TRBJ2-2
TGTGCCAGGGGACAACCGAACACCGGGGAGCTGTTTTTT
CARGQPNTGELFF
>TRBV7-9|once|TRBD1|TRBJ2-2
TGTGCCAGCAGCTTAGGTTGGACAGGGGAGAACACCGGGGAGCTGTTTTTT
CASSLGWTGENTGELFF
>TRBV27|once|.|TRBJ2-7
TGTGCCAGCAGTTTGGCAGGGAACTCCTACGAGCAGTACTTC
CASSLAGNSYEQYF
>TRBV19|.|.|TRBJ1-5
TGTGCCAGTAGTATATCCACCTATAGCAATCAGCCCCAGCATTTT
CASSISTYSNQPQHF
>TRBV5-4|once|.|TRBJ2-7
TGTGCCAGCAGCCCTCATATGGGGTCTACCTACGAGCAGTACTTC
CASSPHMGSTYEQYF
>TRBV5-4|.|.|TRBJ2-7
TGTGCCAGCAGCCCTCCGGGAGCACCCTACGAGCAGTACTTC
CASSPPGAPYEQYF
>TRBV5-6|.|.|TRBJ1-2
TGTGCCAGCAGCTTGTGGACGGAGGGCAGCAACTATGGCTACACCTTC
CASSLWTEGSNYGYTF
>TRBV7-6|.|.|TRBJ2-7
TGTGCCAGCAGCCGCGCTAACCAAGAGCAGTACTTC
CASSRANQEQYF
>TRBV6-1|.|TRBD1|TRBJ2-7
TGTGCCAGCACCCTAGGCGGACAGGGCCCCTACGAGCAGTACTTC
CASTLGGQGPYEQYF
>TRBV13|once|.|TRBJ1-1
TGTGCCAGCAGCTTATTGGTTGAGACTGAAGCTTTCTTT
CASSLLVETEAFF
>TRBV28|.|TRBD2|TRBJ2-7
TGTGCCAGCAAAACTAAACGTAGCGGGACGCCCTACGAGCAGTACTTC
CASKTKRSGTPYEQYF
>TRBV9|.|.|TRBJ1-3
TGTGCCAGCAGCGCCGACCTATTCCCCTCTGGAAACACCATATATTTT
CASSADLFPSGNTIYF
>TRBV6-5|.|TRBD2|TRBJ2-7
TGTGCCAGCAGTTACGGGTGGGCGGGGGGTTCCTACGAGCAGTACTTC
CASSYGWAGGSYEQYF
>TRBV7-9|once|TRBD2|TRBJ2-3
TGTGCCAGCAGCTTAGTGGGACTAGCGGTCATAGATACGCAGTATTTT
CASSLVGLAVIDTQYF
>TRBV6-5|.|TRBD1|TRBJ2-7
TGTGCCAGCAGTTACGAGGGACAGGGAGACGACGAGCAGTACTTC
CASSYEGQGDDEQYF
>TRBV7-9|.|.|TRBJ1-2
TGTGCCAGCAGCTCCCGGCGGAGTGCGGGAAACTATGGCTACACCTTC
CASSSRRSAGNYGYTF
>TRBV15|.|.|TRBJ2-1
TGTGCCACCAGCAGAGTAGGGCCGGAGCAGTTCTTC
CATSRVGPEQFF
>TRBV27|.|.|TRBJ1-5
TGTGCCAGCGGTCCGGGGGGCATCAGTCAGCCCCAGCATTTT
CASGPGGISQPQHF
>TRBV9|.|TRBD1|TRBJ2-2
TGTGCCAGCAGCGGGACAGGGTGGTTGTTTTTT
CASSGTGWLFF
>TRBV14|.|.|TRBJ1-1
TGTGCCAGCAGCCAAGACTTTGTCGGCTTTAATTCTGAAGCTTTCTTT
CASSQDFVGFNSEAFF
>TRBV5-1|.|TRBD1|TRBJ1-2
TGCGCCAGCAGGCGTACCGGGACAGCTTATTTAGCTAACTATGGCTACACCTTC
CASRRTGTAYLANYGYTF
>TRBV5-1|few|.|TRBJ2-7
TGCGCCAGCAGCGGGGGTTACGAGCAGTACTTC
CASSGGYEQYF
>TRBV5-4|.|.|TRBJ2-7
TGTGCCAGCAGCTTGGGGTCGCGCGAGCAGTACTTC
CASSLGSREQYF
>TRBV9|.|.|TRBJ2-3
TGTGCCAGCAGCTCGAGGGGGTATGGGGATACGCAGTATTTT
CASSSRGYGDTQYF
>TRBV29-1|.|.|TRBJ2-7
TGCAGCACGGACGACAGCGACGGGGAGCAGTACTTC
CSTDDSDGEQYF
>TRBV7-8|.|.|TRBJ2-1
TGTGCCAGCAGCCTTCCAAGGGGATCCTACAATGAGCAGTTCTTC
CASSLPRGSYNEQFF
>TRBV5-1|.|TRBD2|TRBJ2-7
TGCGCCAGCAGCTCCTGGACTAGCGGGACCTACGAGCAGTACTTC
CASSSWTSGTYEQYF
>TRBV28|once|TRBD2|TRBJ2-1
TGTGCCACCCAAACTAGCGGGAGTTACCCTCCAGGTGAGCAGTTCTTC
CATQTSGSYPPGEQFF
>TRBV27|.|TRBD1|TRBJ1-2
TGTGCCAGCAGTTTGTCCGGGACAGGGGGCGATGGCTACACCTTC
CASSLSGTGGDGYTF
>TRBV6-1|.|.|TRBJ1-2
TGTGCCAGCATAACGTGGAAGTTAGGCTATGGCTACACCTTC
CASITWKLGYGYTF
>TRBV27|once|.|TRBJ1-2
TGTGCCAGCAGCCTTAACTATGGCTACACCTTC
CASSLNYGYTF
>TRBV18|.|.|TRBJ1-4
TGTGCCAGCTCACCAAAGGGAGAGGATGAAAAACTGTTTTTT
CASSPKGEDEKLFF
>TRBV28|.|TRBD2|TRBJ2-7
TGTGCCAGCAGTTTAGTTGTGGGACTAGCAGGCTACGAGCAGTACTTC
CASSLVVGLAGYEQYF
>TRBV28|.|.|TRBJ1-1
TGTGCCAGCAGGGTCGCCTCGGGGACTGAAGCTTTCTTT
CASRVASGTEAFF
>TRBV19|.|TRBD1|TRBJ1-2
TGTGCCAGTAGTATTCTTCTACAGGGGAACTATGGCTACACCTTC
CASSILLQGNYGYTF
>TRBV23-1|.|.|TRBJ1-2
TGCGCCAGCAGTCGAAGGGTGGGGCAGGAGAGGAACTATGGCTACACCTTC
CASSRRVGQERNYGYTF
>TRBV5-4|.|TRBD2|TRBJ2-1
TGTGCCAGCAGCTTGGGACTAGCGGAGCAGTTCTTC
CASSLGLAEQFF
>TRBV5-1|once|TRBD2|TRBJ2-1
TGCGCCAGCAGCTGGGGGACTAGCGGGCTTGCTTCCTACAATGAGCAGTTCTTC
CASSWGTSGLASYNEQFF
>TRBV5-1|.|.|TRBJ1-5
TGCGCCAGCAGCTTGACAGGTCCAAGTAGTAGTCAGCCCCAGCATTTT
CASSLTGPSSSQPQHF
>TRBV5-6|once|.|TRBJ1-5
TGTGCCAGCAGCTTTATGGGGGCTATAAATCAGCCCCAGCATTTT
CASSFMGAINQPQHF
>TRBV27|.|.|TRBJ1-4
TGTGCCAGCAGTCCCACTGAGGCAACTAATGAAAAACTGTTTTTT
CASSPTEATNEKLFF
>TRBV9|.|TRBD2|TRBJ2-1
TGTGCCAGCAGCCCGAGCGGGGGGACCTACAATGAGCAGTTCTTC
CASSPSGGTYNEQFF
>TRBV6-6|once|.|TRBJ2-5
TGTGCCAGCAGTTACTTGGAGTCCCAGTACTTC
CASSYLESQYF
>TRBV7-9|.|.|TRBJ2-7
TGTGCCAGCAGCTTAGAAGGTTTCGAGCAGTACTTC
CASSLEGFEQYF
>TRBV6-6|.|.|TRBJ1-3
TGTGCCAGCAGTTCCCCGGGGGCCTCTGGAAACACCATATATTTT
CASSSPGASGNTIYF
>TRBV11-3|.|.|TRBJ2-1
TGTGCCAGCAGCTTAGCGGGTGAGCAGTTCTTC
CASSLAGEQFF
>TRBV28|.|.|TRBJ1-5
TGTGCCAGCACCCGGGACAGCAATCAGCCCCAGCATTTT
CASTRDSNQPQHF
>TRBV5-4|.|TRBD1|TRBJ1-1
TGTGCCAGCAGCTTGTCAGGGGGCACTGAAGCTTTCTTT
CASSLSGGTEAFF
>TRBV4-1|.|.|TRBJ2-7
TGCGCCAGCAGCCAAGGCAGATTCTACGAGCAGTACTTC
CASSQGRFYEQYF
>TRBV28|.|.|TRBJ2-5
TGTGCCAGCAGTTTACAGGGGAGAGAGACCCAGTACTTC
CASSLQGRETQYF
>TRBV4-2|.|.|TRBJ2-7
TGTGCCAGCAGCCAAGAGGGCGGCTCCTACGAGCAGTACTTC
CASSQEGGSYEQYF
>TRBV27|.|TRBD1|TRBJ2-7
TGTGCCAGCAGTCCCTATAGGGACAGGGTTCCCTTCTACGAGCAGTACTTC
CASSPYRDRVPFYEQYF
>TRBV18|.|TRBD1|TRBJ2-1
TGTGCCAGCTCACCTTCAGGGGGCAGGTTCACTGGGAATGAGCAGTTCTTC
CASSPSGGRFTGNEQFF
>TRBV11-2|.|.|TRBJ2-1
TGTGCCAGCAGCTTAGAAGGTGGAGCGTGGGAGCAGTTCTTC
CASSLEGGAWEQFF
>TRBV28|.|.|TRBJ1-2
TGTGCCAGCAGTTTACCTAACAGTCCGGGATATGGCTACACCTTC
CASSLPNSPGYGYTF